This record looks at one T cell receptor (beta chain) sequence and its context. The data originate from a study of blood T cell repertoires in COVID-19. On the study more broadly: Researchers got acute and convalescent COVID-19 samples from the United States, Italy and Spain. T cells, B-cell-depleted T cells, or PBMCs supplied cDNA or gDNA.

Some clones are missing from TCRdb's copy, which holds only in-frame ones; the method was immunoSEQ multiplex PCR. The repertoire includes 140,000 to 150,000 clones, under 90% of them detected once, and around 3.4% sits in the top ten. Germline CDR1 is SGHRS and CDR2 is YFSETQ. Trimming cost V 0 bases and J 4 bases; bases outside gene matches: 11. The CDR3 sequence is 17 residues long. The V gene is TRBV5-1, the J gene TRBJ2-3; TRBD2 agrees at 7 bases. The TCR originated in an older man who had recovered from COVID-19. What was sequenced was peripheral blood. Here the CDR3 reads CASSLARGGRRPDTQYF. The DNA for the CDR3 is TGCGCCAGCAGCTTGGCACGGGGCGGGAGACGGCCAGATACGCAGTATTTT.